These 11 T cell receptor beta chains came from one sample sequenced in a study of T cell responses to AZD1222 COVID-19 vaccine. Some clones are missing from TCRdb's copy, which holds only in-frame ones; the method was immunoSEQ multiplex PCR. This sample has 150,000 to 200,000 clones, with just over 90% found just once. The sequences come from peripheral blood, collected on day 0 of AZD1222 vaccination. The receptors originated from an adult in good health.

The V gene is TRBV10-3, the J gene TRBJ2-3; TRBD2 matches 11 bases. Germline CDR1 is ENHRY and CDR2 is SYGVKD. Unmatched junction bases numbered 6, after V lost 2 bases and J lost 2 bases. The CDR3 runs to 17 residues. CDR3 DNA sequence: TGTGCCATCAGTGAGCCGTTACTAGCGGGAGACACAGATACGCAGTATTTT. It specifies CAISEPLLAGDTDTQYF.

The genes are TRBV9 and TRBJ2-2, with D uncertain. The CDR3 is 14 amino acids. Trimming left V 3 bases short and J 4 bases short, with 10 bases between. Germline V gene data show CDR1 as SGDLS and CDR2 as YYNGEE. The CDR3 DNA follows: TGTGCCAGCAGCGCCCTAACTTCCACCGGGGAGCTGTTTTTT. This codes for CASSALTSTGELFF.

V usage is TRBV5-1 and J usage is TRBJ1-1, with D possibly matching TRBD1 (6 bases). Trimming cost V 5 bases and J 2 bases, with 10 bases left between them. The CDR3 has 13 residues. The germline V gene encodes CDR1 SGHRS and CDR2 YFSETQ. CDR3 in DNA: TGCGCCAGCAGGGGAGGGGGAAACACTGAAGCTTTCTTT. Translating it yields CASRGGGNTEAFF.

This chain connects TRBV7-9 to TRBJ1-1; no clear D. Trimming took 1 base from V and 3 from J, leaving 6 bases between them. Germline assignment: CDR1 SEHNR and CDR2 FQNEAQ (reference sequence). The CDR3 is made up of 13 amino acids. DNA for the CDR3: TGTGCCAGCAGCTTAGTCGGGTACACTGAAGCTTTCTTT. Translating gives CASSLVGYTEAFF.

The rearrangement uses TRBV7-2 and TRBJ1-1; TRBD1 matches at 7 bases. Germline loops: CDR1 SGHTA, CDR2 FQGNSA. The V and J ends lost 6 bases and 10 bases, in that order; junction bases with no gene match: 11. The CDR3 covers 13 residues. The CDR3 DNA follows: TGTGCCAGCAGTCCCCCAGGGGGTCTAGTAGCTTTCTTT. Translating gives CASSPPGGLVAFF.

This clone came up once. The rearrangement joins TRBV9 to TRBJ1-2; D unresolved. Germline lookup yields CDR1 SGDLS and CDR2 YYNGEE. Deletions cut 0 bases from V and 6 bases from J, with 15 bases between. There are 15 residues in the CDR3. CDR3 bases: TGTGCCAGCAGCGTAGAGAGGCCGGTGGTGGATGGCTACACCTTC. This translates into CASSVERPVVDGYTF.

The V and J genes are TRBV3-1 (or the pseudogene TRBV3-2) and TRBJ1-1; D call uncertain. Trimming left V 3 bases short and J 0 bases short, with 8 bases between. The CDR3 runs to 14 residues. CDR1 is LGHDT, CDR2 YNNKEL, per germline (reference sequence). The CDR3 here is CASSQELLNTEAFF. As DNA, the CDR3 is TGTGCCAGCAGCCAGGAACTATTGAACACTGAAGCTTTCTTT.

The chain is built from TRBV6-5 and TRBJ1-2, with D perhaps matching TRBD1 (6 bases). Deletions cut 6 bases from V and 4 bases from J, with 18 bases between. The CDR3 is made up of 15 amino acids. Germline lookup yields CDR1 MNHEY and CDR2 SVGAGI. CDR3 in amino acids: CASSLNRVAGYGYTF. In DNA form, the CDR3 reads TGTGCCAGCAGCCTAAACAGGGTCGCGGGCTATGGCTACACCTTC.

V and J are TRBV6-5 and TRBJ2-7; D might be TRBD1 (5 bases). Trimming pared 2 bases from V and 7 bases from J, leaving 18 bases between. CDR1 MNHEY and CDR2 SVGAGI come from the germline V gene. The CDR3 extends over 15 amino acids. The CDR3 bases are TGTGCCAGCAGTTACGGGGCAGCTCTAAGAGGAGAGCAGTACTTC. Translated, it gives CASSYGAALRGEQYF.

This chain connects TRBV7-8 to TRBJ2-7; D might be TRBD2 (6 bases). This CDR3 comprises 17 residues. V lost 2 bases and J lost 1, with 18 bases in between. Germline V gene lookup returns CDR1 SGHVS and CDR2 FQNEAQ. The CDR3, as DNA: TGTGCCAGCAGCTTACCCGCTGTGTGGGGGGAGTCCTACGAGCAGTACTTC. Encoded protein: CASSLPAVWGESYEQYF.

The chain joins TRBV20-1 to TRBJ1-2; D is unresolved. Germline V gene sequence: CDR1 DFQATT, CDR2 SNEGSKA (reference sequence). V lost 7 bases and J 10 bases, leaving 7 bases between the germline ends. The CDR3 is 8 amino acids. In DNA form, the CDR3 reads TGCAGTGTTGGTGACTACACCTTC. Its translation: CSVGDYTF.